These T cell receptor beta chains were read from a single sample in a study of blood T cells in healthy people across ages. TCRdb independently ran MiXCR on the 5' RACE reads; one entry per CDR3 protein. The sample carries about 1 million distinct CDR3 sequences, 40% to 50% recorded once. The sequenced sample consisted of blood. All receptors come from a woman aged 55-75 years in good health. Both conserved end residues are part of each CDR3. The order of the fields is J gene, clone size, V gene, D gene, CDR3 protein, CDR3 DNA. The D gene is left open where the match is weak. Clone size is not always given. Where it is, it says once, few, many or a class for expanded clones.

j_gene: TRBJ1-5
abundance: .
v_gene: TRBV21-1
d_gene: .
CDR3aa: CASSKEGNSNQPQHF
CDR3nt: TGTGCCAGCAGCAAAGAGGGCAATAGCAATCAGCCCCAGCATTTT

j_gene: TRBJ2-5
abundance: .
v_gene: TRBV2
d_gene: .
CDR3aa: CASRPGPAETQYF
CDR3nt: TGTGCCAGCAGGCCGGGGCCTGCAGAGACCCAGTACTTC

j_gene: TRBJ2-5
abundance: .
v_gene: TRBV18
d_gene: .
CDR3aa: CASSPRVRRETQYF
CDR3nt: TGTGCCAGCTCACCACGGGTCCGGAGGGAGACCCAGTACTTC

j_gene: TRBJ2-5
abundance: .
v_gene: TRBV11-2
d_gene: .
CDR3aa: CASSLLWAPSQGIEQYF
CDR3nt: TGTGCCAGCAGCTTACTTTGGGCGCCTAGCCAAGGCATTGAGCAGTACTTC

j_gene: TRBJ2-4
abundance: .
v_gene: TRBV7-6
d_gene: .
CDR3aa: CASSTTAGREQYF
CDR3nt: TGTGCCAGCAGCACTACAGCAGGGAGAGAGCAGTACTTC

j_gene: TRBJ2-7
abundance: .
v_gene: TRBV3-1
d_gene: TRBD2
CDR3aa: CASSHGTSGSNGQYF
CDR3nt: TGTGCCAGCAGCCATGGGACTAGCGGGAGTAATGGGCAGTACTTC

j_gene: TRBJ2-7
abundance: .
v_gene: TRBV11-2
d_gene: TRBD2
CDR3aa: CASSLTSGDYNEQYF
CDR3nt: TGTGCCAGCAGCTTAACTAGCGGGGATTACAATGAGCAGTACTTC

j_gene: TRBJ1-2
abundance: few
v_gene: TRBV9
d_gene: TRBD1
CDR3aa: CASSAPRRGQGYGYTF
CDR3nt: TGTGCCAGCAGCGCCCCCAGGAGGGGGCAAGGCTATGGCTACACCTTC

j_gene: TRBJ1-2
abundance: few
v_gene: TRBV9
d_gene: TRBD1
CDR3aa: CASSARDRGIYGYTF
CDR3nt: TGTGCCAGCAGCGCCCGGGACAGGGGGATCTATGGCTACACCTTC

j_gene: TRBJ1-4
abundance: few
v_gene: TRBV7-2
d_gene: .
CDR3aa: CASSNLEHVGEKLFF
CDR3nt: TGTGCCAGCAGCAACCTGGAGCACGTGGGTGAAAAACTGTTTTTT

j_gene: TRBJ2-3
abundance: .
v_gene: TRBV6-2/TRBV6-3
d_gene: TRBD1
CDR3aa: CASSYNEGARTQYF
CDR3nt: TGTGCCAGCAGCTACAACGAGGGGGCGAGGACGCAGTATTTT

j_gene: TRBJ2-7
abundance: many
v_gene: TRBV20-1
d_gene: .
CDR3aa: CSAREPVRSTYEQYF
CDR3nt: TGCAGTGCTAGAGAGCCCGTACGATCTACCTACGAGCAGTACTTC

j_gene: TRBJ2-5
abundance: few
v_gene: TRBV6-2/TRBV6-3
d_gene: TRBD1
CDR3aa: CASSPQGQGGETQYF
CDR3nt: TGTGCCAGCAGTCCCCAGGGACAGGGCGGAGAGACCCAGTACTTC

j_gene: TRBJ2-4
abundance: .
v_gene: TRBV12-3/TRBV12-4
d_gene: .
CDR3aa: CASSPNEISSGEQYF
CDR3nt: TGTGCCAGCAGCCCTAATGAGATTAGCTCGGGGGAGCAGTACTTC

j_gene: TRBJ1-2
abundance: .
v_gene: TRBV15
d_gene: .
CDR3aa: CATSIPRGADGYTF
CDR3nt: TGTGCCACCAGCATTCCTAGGGGCGCGGATGGCTACACCTTC

j_gene: TRBJ2-1
abundance: .
v_gene: TRBV11-3
d_gene: .
CDR3aa: CASSSTSVLGGNEQFF
CDR3nt: TGTGCCAGCAGCTCGACTAGTGTCCTGGGGGGCAATGAGCAGTTCTTC

j_gene: TRBJ2-7
abundance: .
v_gene: TRBV28
d_gene: TRBD2
CDR3aa: CASIPRTSGRNSYEQYF
CDR3nt: TGTGCCAGCATCCCCCGGACTAGCGGGAGAAACTCCTACGAGCAGTACTTC

j_gene: TRBJ2-7
abundance: .
v_gene: TRBV20-1
d_gene: TRBD1
CDR3aa: CSASDRDRGSYEQYF
CDR3nt: TGCAGTGCTAGTGACCGGGACAGAGGCTCCTACGAGCAGTACTTC

j_gene: TRBJ1-2
abundance: few
v_gene: TRBV9
d_gene: .
CDR3aa: CASSVAVSGGFRGYTF
CDR3nt: TGTGCCAGCAGCGTAGCTGTAAGCGGGGGCTTCAGAGGCTACACCTTC

j_gene: TRBJ2-1
abundance: few
v_gene: TRBV5-6
d_gene: .
CDR3aa: CASSYSTNVNEQFF
CDR3nt: TGTGCCAGCAGCTACTCGACTAACGTCAATGAGCAGTTCTTC

j_gene: TRBJ2-7
abundance: few
v_gene: TRBV4-2
d_gene: TRBD1
CDR3aa: CASSQRQGADEQYF
CDR3nt: TGTGCCAGCAGCCAACGGCAGGGGGCGGACGAGCAGTACTTC

j_gene: TRBJ1-2
abundance: few
v_gene: TRBV29-1
d_gene: .
CDR3aa: CSVDGFFGYTF
CDR3nt: TGCAGCGTTGACGGGTTTTTTGGCTACACCTTC

j_gene: TRBJ2-3
abundance: .
v_gene: TRBV28
d_gene: TRBD1
CDR3aa: CASSTTGQRRGYF
CDR3nt: TGTGCCAGCAGTACAACGGGACAGAGACGAGGGTATTTT

j_gene: TRBJ2-3
abundance: .
v_gene: TRBV14
d_gene: .
CDR3aa: CASSQNRFTDTQYF
CDR3nt: TGTGCCAGCAGCCAGAACAGGTTCACAGATACGCAGTATTTT

j_gene: TRBJ1-4
abundance: .
v_gene: TRBV12-3/TRBV12-4
d_gene: TRBD1
CDR3aa: CASRKSDRGGATNEKLFF
CDR3nt: TGTGCCAGCAGGAAATCGGACAGGGGAGGGGCAACTAATGAAAAACTGTTTTTT

j_gene: TRBJ2-1
abundance: .
v_gene: TRBV20-1
d_gene: TRBD2
CDR3aa: CSASASGRAGDEQFF
CDR3nt: TGCAGTGCTAGCGCTAGCGGGAGGGCCGGGGATGAGCAGTTCTTC

j_gene: TRBJ2-7
abundance: .
v_gene: TRBV21-1
d_gene: .
CDR3aa: CASSKSISHRGQEISYEQYF
CDR3nt: TGTGCCAGCAGCAAAAGTATTAGTCACCGGGGACAGGAAATATCCTACGAGCAGTACTTC

j_gene: TRBJ1-2
abundance: .
v_gene: TRBV2
d_gene: TRBD1
CDR3aa: CASLQGARGYTF
CDR3nt: TGTGCCAGCCTACAGGGGGCGCGCGGCTACACCTTC

j_gene: TRBJ1-1
abundance: few
v_gene: TRBV5-1
d_gene: TRBD1
CDR3aa: CASSRQGSNTEAFF
CDR3nt: TGTGCCAGCAGTCGACAGGGCTCGAACACTGAAGCTTTCTTT

j_gene: TRBJ2-7
abundance: .
v_gene: TRBV10-3
d_gene: .
CDR3aa: CAISGGHSEQYF
CDR3nt: TGTGCCATCAGTGGGGGCCACTCCGAGCAGTACTTC

j_gene: TRBJ1-1
abundance: few
v_gene: TRBV7-2
d_gene: .
CDR3aa: CASRRGGNTEAFF
CDR3nt: TGTGCCAGCCGGAGGGGGGGGAACACTGAAGCTTTCTTT

j_gene: TRBJ2-5
abundance: .
v_gene: TRBV20-1
d_gene: .
CDR3aa: CSARDYRTQYF
CDR3nt: TGCAGTGCTAGAGATTATCGGACCCAGTACTTC

j_gene: TRBJ2-7
abundance: many
v_gene: TRBV29-1
d_gene: .
CDR3aa: CSVEGSLSYEQYF
CDR3nt: TGCAGCGTTGAAGGCAGCTTATCCTACGAGCAGTACTTC

j_gene: TRBJ2-7
abundance: .
v_gene: TRBV9
d_gene: .
CDR3aa: CASSVMESTYNEQYF
CDR3nt: TGTGCCAGCAGCGTAATGGAGAGCACCTACAATGAGCAGTACTTC

j_gene: TRBJ2-7
abundance: few
v_gene: TRBV14
d_gene: TRBD2
CDR3aa: CASSPRGSGGIYEQYF
CDR3nt: TGTGCCAGCAGCCCCCGGGGTAGCGGGGGCATCTACGAGCAGTACTTC